A selection of T cell receptor beta chains follows, all from one sample in a study of T cells in Graves' hyperthyroidism and ophthalmopathy. Using its own MiXCR run on the multiplex PCR reads, TCRdb lists one record per CDR3 protein. The sample lists 530,000 or so distinct CDR3 sequences; under 60% were seen once. The sample consisted of peripheral blood or thyroid tissue (not recorded which). The receptors were sampled from a woman aged 18-29 years with Graves' hyperthyroidism. CDR3s include the opening cysteine and the closing phenylalanine or tryptophan. The D gene is left open where the match is weak. Not all rows give a size; the values are once, few, many and, for expanded clones, a class.

TRBV14,NA,TRBJ2-5,NA,CASSPTREMHGETQYF,TGTGCCAGCAGCCCCACCCGGGAGATGCACGGAGAGACCCAGTACTTC
TRBV6-1,NA,TRBJ1-2,many,CASSELGYTF,TGTGCCAGCAGTGAACTTGGCTACACCTTC
TRBV24-1,TRBD1,TRBJ2-5,many,CAVRDSSSQETQYF,TGTGCCGTCCGGGACAGTAGTAGTCAAGAGACCCAGTACTTC
TRBV7-3,TRBD2,TRBJ2-3,few,CASSAGTSDTDTQYF,TGTGCCAGCAGCGCAGGGACTAGCGACACAGATACGCAGTATTTT
TRBV5-1,NA,TRBJ1-2,many,CASSLAGAEPLDGYTF,TGCGCCAGCAGCTTGGCCGGAGCAGAGCCGTTGGATGGCTACACCTTC
TRBV29-1,NA,TRBJ1-1,NA,CSSLAGGNTEAFF,TGCAGCAGCTTAGCCGGCGGGAACACTGAAGCTTTCTTT
TRBV7-2,TRBD1,TRBJ2-1,NA,CASSSRQGARNEQFF,TGTGCCAGCAGCTCCCGACAGGGGGCGCGCAATGAGCAGTTCTTC
TRBV5-1,NA,TRBJ2-7,NA,CASSSALNTGELYF,TGCGCCAGCAGCTCGGCGTTAAACACCGGGGAGCTGTACTTC
TRBV25-1,NA,TRBJ1-1,NA,CASSEWRAGNTEAFF,TGTGCCAGCAGTGAATGGCGGGCGGGGAACACTGAAGCTTTCTTT
TRBV7-3,NA,TRBJ2-5,once,CASSRAGVEVTQYF,TGCGCCAGCAGCCGAGCTGGGGTGGAGGTGACCCAGTACTTC
TRBV4-2,TRBD1,TRBJ2-2,NA,CASSQETGLWAGELFF,TGTGCCAGCAGCCAAGAGACAGGGTTATGGGCCGGGGAGCTGTTTTTT
TRBV7-3,TRBD2,TRBJ2-7,many,CASSYTSGSYEQYF,TGTGCCAGCAGCTACACTAGCGGGAGCTACGAGCAGTACTTC
TRBV5-1,NA,TRBJ2-5,few,CASTALRFF,TGTGCCAGCACCGCTCTGCGGTTCTTC
TRBV20-1,TRBD2,TRBJ2-7,many,CSARAQTSGISEDEQYF,TGCAGTGCTAGAGCTCAGACTAGCGGGATCAGCGAAGACGAGCAGTACTTC
TRBV4-1,NA,TRBJ1-1,few,CASSRRRAAGTEAFF,TGCGCCAGCAGCCGTCGCAGGGCGGCGGGGACTGAAGCTTTCTTT
TRBV20-1,TRBD1,TRBJ2-7,few,CSARERRDRGGEQYF,TGCAGTGCTAGAGAACGCCGGGACAGGGGGGGGGAGCAGTACTTC
TRBV7-8,NA,TRBJ2-3,many,CASSPSTDTQYF,TGTGCCAGCAGCCCAAGCACAGATACGCAGTATTTT
TRBV7-9,NA,TRBJ1-2,NA,CASSLEGFGYTF,TGTGCCAGCAGCTTAGAAGGTTTTGGCTACACCTTC
TRBV7-6,TRBD2,TRBJ2-7,NA,CASNLAGGYEQYF,TGTGCCAGCAACCTAGCGGGAGGTTACGAGCAGTACTTC
TRBV11-2,TRBD2,TRBJ2-5,once,CASSLAGVKETQYF,TGTGCCAGCAGCTTGGCGGGGGTAAAAGAGACCCAGTACTTC
TRBV29-1,TRBD1,TRBJ2-7,NA,CSVRAGGPDSSSYEQYF,TGCAGCGTTAGGGCAGGGGGCCCTGACTCGAGCTCCTACGAGCAGTACTTC
TRBV10-3,NA,TRBJ2-2,NA,CASSDRDEAGELFF,TGTGCTTCTAGCGACAGGGACGAAGCCGGGGAGCTGTTTTTT
TRBV2,NA,TRBJ2-7,many,CASSVYRGTGSYEQYF,TGTGCCAGCAGTGTGTACCGGGGAACGGGTAGCTACGAGCAGTACTTC
TRBV20-1,NA,TRBJ2-7,NA,CSARRSEQYF,TGCAGTGCTAGACGTAGTGAGCAGTACTTC
TRBV24-1,NA,TRBJ2-5,NA,CATSDPRRRQETQYF,TGTGCCACCAGTGATCCGCGGAGGCGGCAAGAGACCCAGTACTTC
TRBV29-1,TRBD1,TRBJ1-3,NA,CSVETGVGNTIYF,TGCAGCGTTGAAACAGGGGTCGGAAACACCATATATTTT
TRBV27,TRBD2,TRBJ2-7,few,CASGEGLDFLF,TGTGCCAGCGGGGAGGGCCTCGATTTCTTATTC
TRBV25-1,NA,TRBJ1-2,many,CASSAGQIYGYTF,TGTGCCAGCAGTGCAGGACAAATCTATGGCTACACCTTC
TRBV18,TRBD1,TRBJ2-7,few,CASSLLDRAEQYF,TGTGCCAGCTCACTCCTGGACAGGGCCGAGCAGTACTTC
TRBV10-3,TRBD1,TRBJ2-7,few,CAISDGTGVTYEQYF,TGTGCCATCAGTGATGGGACAGGGGTTACCTACGAGCAGTACTTC
TRBV24-1,TRBD1,TRBJ2-2,NA,CATSDLGQGRQTGELFF,TGTGCCACCAGTGATTTAGGACAGGGCCGGCAGACCGGGGAGCTGTTTTTT
TRBV2,NA,TRBJ1-1,NA,CASSFLEPGTEAFF,TGTGCCAGCAGTTTTTTGGAACCAGGCACTGAAGCTTTCTTT
TRBV29-1,NA,TRBJ2-7,NA,CSPEYEQYF,TGCAGCCCCGAATACGAGCAGTACTTC
TRBV5-1,TRBD1,TRBJ2-3,once,CASSFEDRADTQYF,TGCGCCAGCAGCTTCGAAGACAGGGCCGATACGCAGTATTTT
TRBV29-1,NA,TRBJ2-7,NA,CSIIGRDTSYEQYF,TGCAGCATAATCGGCAGGGACACCTCCTACGAGCAGTACTTC
TRBV6-6,NA,TRBJ2-5,NA,CASSYLIIPTKPKETQYF,TGTGCCAGCAGTTACTTGATTATCCCCACTAAACCTAAAGAGACCCAGTACTTC
TRBV7-9,NA,TRBJ2-7,many,CASSLRAAYDYEQYF,TGTGCCAGCAGCTTAAGGGCAGCTTACGACTACGAGCAGTACTTC
TRBV30,TRBD1,TRBJ1-2,NA,CAWSVGTGSHGYTF,TGTGCCTGGAGTGTAGGGACAGGGTCCCATGGCTACACCTTC
TRBV24-1,NA,TRBJ2-1,few,CATSREGVGNEQFF,TGTGCCACCAGTCGTGAGGGAGTAGGTAATGAGCAGTTCTTC
TRBV29-1,TRBD2,TRBJ2-7,many,CSVISGRGYEQYF,TGCAGCGTTATCAGCGGGAGGGGGTACGAGCAGTACTTC
TRBV7-9,NA,TRBJ1-5,NA,CASSLEVWNQPQHF,TGTGCCAGCAGCTTAGAAGTTTGGAATCAGCCCCAGCATTTT
TRBV6-2/TRBV6-3,NA,TRBJ1-6,many,CASSYSGYDSPLHF,TGTGCCAGCAGTTACTCCGGGTACGATTCACCCCTCCACTTT
TRBV6-6,NA,TRBJ1-2,many,CASSERLGVLNGYTF,TGTGCCAGCAGTGAACGTTTGGGGGTGTTGAATGGCTACACCTTC
TRBV9,TRBD1,TRBJ2-7,many,CASSEGQGAGYEQYF,TGTGCCAGCAGCGAAGGACAGGGGGCAGGCTACGAGCAGTACTTC
TRBV6-9,NA,TRBJ2-5,many,CASSTTFRLQETQYF,TGTGCCAGCAGTACAACCTTTCGACTCCAAGAGACCCAGTACTTC
TRBV12-3/TRBV12-4,TRBD2,TRBJ2-2,many,CASSPPGGLYTGELFF,TGTGCCAGCAGTCCGCCGGGAGGGCTGTACACCGGGGAGCTGTTTTTT
TRBV7-6,NA,TRBJ2-5,NA,CASTGIQETQYF,TGTGCCTCGACCGGGATCCAAGAGACCCAGTACTTC
TRBV7-3,TRBD2,TRBJ2-1,few,CASSSSGAYNEQFF,TGTGCCAGCAGCTCTAGCGGAGCCTACAATGAGCAGTTCTTC
TRBV7-9,TRBD2,TRBJ2-7,NA,CASSKTSGRYEQYF,TGTGCCAGCAGCAAGACTAGCGGGAGATACGAGCAGTACTTC
TRBV24-1,NA,TRBJ1-5,NA,CATIVIRADYSNQPQHF,TGTGCCACCATAGTGATCAGGGCCGACTATAGCAATCAGCCCCAGCATTTT